This T cell receptor (beta chain) was sequenced for a study of T-cell memory formation after mild COVID-19. Study outcomes and limitations: Among CD4+ contracting clones, most were CM and EM, and CD8+ ones EMRA.

Trimming removed 4 bases from V and 10 bases from J, with 14 bases in between. The CDR3 contains 13 residues. Germline CDR1 is MNHEY and CDR2 is SVGAGI. Libraries for TCRalpha and TCRbeta carried sample barcodes and unique molecular identifiers via 5'RACE. Using its own MiXCR run on the 5' RACE reads, TCRdb lists one record per CDR3 protein. The table has roughly 480,000 distinct CDR3 sequences, approximately 25% seen once. As to this clonotype: Its antigen is still unknown.

The source of this sequence is an adult woman who had mild COVID-19 (a few samples of this study predate the infection). Cell type and time point are not known. This chain joins TRBV6-5 and TRBJ2-1, with D tentatively TRBD2 (5 bases). The sequencing input was PBMCs or a T cell subset sorted from them (not recorded which). The DNA of the CDR3 is TGTGCCAGCAGTTCTACCCGGACTGGAGAGCAGTTCTTC. It codes for CASSSTRTGEQFF.